These T cell receptor beta chains were read from a single sample in a study of technical replicates of blood from a handful of donors. Sequencing used immunoSEQ multiplex PCR; TCRdb keeps in-frame clones, though not all of them. The table has 100,000 or so clones, 96% seen once. Sequenced input: T cells isolated from PBMCs. Source of these receptors: a human donor in good health. Both conserved end residues are part of each CDR3. Clone size is shown for a subset of rows, as once, few, many or a class of expanded clone.

abundance | j_gene | v_gene | CDR3aa
- | TRBJ2-2 | TRBV19 | CASMEYPNTGELFF
- | TRBJ2-3 | TRBV13 | CASSSTGTDTDTQYF
- | TRBJ1-1 | TRBV7-9 | CASSVGGTEAFF
- | TRBJ2-1 | TRBV19 | CASSTGSSYNEQFF
- | TRBJ1-6 | TRBV4-1 | CASSRMALGGSYNSPLHF
- | TRBJ2-1 | TRBV19 | CASSTLGQGAYNEQFF
- | TRBJ1-1 | TRBV5-5 | CASSLLGTVNTEAFF
- | TRBJ1-1 | TRBV7-2 | CASSLKDSANTEAFF
- | TRBJ1-2 | TRBV7-9 | CASRRDTQGGYTF
- | TRBJ2-5 | TRBV2 | CASNDKRGIQETQYF
few | TRBJ1-1 | TRBV30 | CAWSPGLPEAFF
- | TRBJ2-1 | TRBV11-3 | CASSFRLAGHNEQFF
- | TRBJ1-1 | TRBV28 | CASSRSDRPEAFF
- | TRBJ1-2 | TRBV27 | CASCQSRGRNYGYTF
- | TRBJ1-3 | TRBV5-1 | CASSLGYRGSGNTIYF
- | TRBJ2-5 | TRBV5-1 | CASSPQVGAQETQYF
few | TRBJ2-2 | TRBV2 | CASIPTTGGIGELFF
- | TRBJ2-2 | TRBV5-4 | CASSFRRRRDPNTGELFF
- | TRBJ2-7 | TRBV28 | CASSRSGTGIYEQYF
- | TRBJ2-2 | TRBV5-1 | CASSLSPNTGELFF
- | TRBJ2-2 | TRBV29-1 | CSVVSGVTGELFF
- | TRBJ2-1 | TRBV2 | CASSGETGTSGQFF
- | TRBJ2-1 | TRBV6-5 | CASSYEQGTYNEQFF
- | TRBJ2-5 | TRBV29-1 | CSVDNRDRVGETQYF
- | TRBJ1-4 | TRBV2 | CASSDWTGWDEKLFF
- | TRBJ2-1 | TRBV2 | CANESASSYNEQFF
- | TRBJ2-7 | TRBV5-5 | CASSTRTAFYEQYF
- | TRBJ2-6 | TRBV4-2 | CASSQRHGTDLISGANVLTF
- | TRBJ2-4 | TRBV18 | CASSGTSVAKNIQYF
- | TRBJ2-7 | TRBV20-1 | CSARKAYEQYF
- | TRBJ1-5 | TRBV28 | CASTSRRTGGVF
- | TRBJ2-7 | TRBV2 | CASRVPGASNYEQYF
- | TRBJ2-1 | TRBV10-3 | CAITLTSSYNEQFF
- | TRBJ2-2 | TRBV5-8 | CASSLDLPGELFF
- | TRBJ2-5 | TRBV4-1 | CASSQTLGVAETQYF
- | TRBJ2-3 | TRBV7-8 | CASSLYTGTTSTDTQYF
- | TRBJ1-1 | TRBV9 | CASGSGLGTEAFF
- | TRBJ1-3 | TRBV5-1 | CASSSPLPYGLPGNTIYF
- | TRBJ2-5 | TRBV28 | CASSLWGADRGETQYF